This T cell receptor (beta chain) was recovered during a study of response to subunit inactivated influenza vaccine. Study-level findings and limits: Each seasonal flu vaccination may recruit only limited new T cells, authors suggested.

With respect to this clonotype: The antigen is unknown.

TCRdb ran MiXCR on the RT-PCR reads and lists one entry per CDR3 protein. The sample includes some 800,000 distinct CDR3 sequences, around 20% of them seen just once. This clonotype originated in a man in his forties or fifties who received an inactivated influenza vaccine. The material sequenced was PBMCs from blood, taken 5 days after vaccination.

The CDR3 coding sequence is TGTGCCGCAAAGAGGGGACTAGCGGGGGACCGCACAGATACGCAGTATTTT. The encoded protein is CAAKRGLAGDRTDTQYF. The genes are TRBV6-2 or TRBV6-3 and TRBJ2-3, with 14 bases lining up with TRBD2. CDR3 length: 17 residues. The V gene's germline CDR1 is MNHEY and CDR2 SVGEGT. V shed 11 bases and J 1 base; nucleotides not matched to a gene: 11.